Below, one T cell receptor beta chain is given with its context. The assay was immunoSEQ multiplex PCR, and TCRdb's table has in-frame clones only and misses some. The sample gives 50,000 to 65,000 clones, roughly nine tenths of which show up once; approximately 4.8% is in the top ten. The sample comes from a study of technical replicates of blood from a few donors. There are 13 residues in the CDR3. The germline gives CDR1 SNHLY, CDR2 FYNNEI. The V and J ends lost 11 bases and 0 bases, in that order; junction bases with no gene match: 4. Sequencing input: PBMCs. The chain is built from TRBV2 and TRBJ1-5; 7 nucleotides line up with TRBD1. The TCR was taken from a human donor in good health. Some clones in this sample may be carry-over from other donors' samples. DNA of the CDR3: TGTGCCGGACAGGAGAATAGCAATCAGCCCCAGCATTTT. Protein: CAGQENSNQPQHF.